The 19 T cell receptor beta chains in this list originate from one sample, sequenced in a study of early T cells in non-severe SARS-CoV-2 infection. Via MiXCR, TCRdb re-called the 5' RACE reads, giving one row per CDR3 protein. This table has approximately 52,000 distinct CDR3 sequences, 7.5% to 9.5% appearing once. Sequencing used whole blood. These TCRs come from an adult who was a healthcare worker with PCR-confirmed SARS-CoV-2 infection or an uninfected control (not recorded which).

This sequence joins TRBV12-5 and TRBJ2-7; D may be TRBD2 (6 bases). Germline loops: CDR1 LGHNT, CDR2 FRNRAP. The CDR3 sequence is 13 residues long. Deletions cut 6 bases from V and 0 bases from J, with 9 bases between. DNA of the CDR3: TGTGCTAGTGGGGCGGGGAGCTCCTACGAGCAGTACTTC. Translated, it gives CASGAGSSYEQYF.

In its sample, this clonotype was seen a few times. The chain links TRBV29-1 to TRBJ1-1; D remains unclear. The CDR3 spans 11 residues. The germline gives CDR1 SQVTM, CDR2 ANQGSEA. Trimming removed 2 bases at V and 3 bases at J, with 4 bases between. The CDR3 DNA reads TGCAGCGTTGAAAGGTACACTGAAGCTTTCTTT. Its protein is CSVERYTEAFF. The entire variable domain, with the rest obtained from reference TRBV29-1 and TRBJ1-1, is as follows: SAVISQKPSRDICQRGTSLTIQCQVDSQVTMMFWYRQQPGQSLTLIATANQGSEATYESGFVIDKFPISRPNLTFSTLTVSNMSPEDSSIYLCSVERYTEAFFGQGTRLTVV.

This clonotype was seen repeatedly, ten times or more. The chain carries TRBV11-3 and TRBJ2-1; TRBD2 matches at 12 bases. This CDR3 is built from 16 residues. J gave up 4 bases and V 5 bases, and 6 bases lay outside the gene matches. Looked up from germline, CDR1 is SGHNT and CDR2 is YENEEA. CDR3 loop: CASSRLAGAGYNEQFF. The CDR3 nucleotides read TGTGCCAGCAGCCGACTAGCGGGAGCGGGATACAATGAGCAGTTCTTC.

This clonotype was seen repeatedly, ten times or more. The chain employs TRBV20-1 and TRBJ1-1, with TRBD1 matching 8 bases. Germline V gene sequence: CDR1 DFQATT, CDR2 SNEGSKA (reference sequence). Losses at the gene ends were 0 bases for V and 3 bases for J; bases not matched to a gene: 9. There are 16 residues in the CDR3. The CDR3 DNA reads as TGCAGTGCTAGAGATCTCGGACAGGGCGAGTACACTGAAGCTTTCTTT. Protein product: CSARDLGQGEYTEAFF.

This clonotype appeared many times. This chain joins TRBV7-8 and TRBJ2-2, with D maybe TRBD2 (5 bases). Germline CDR1 and CDR2: SGHVS and FQNEAQ. Deletions cut 5 bases from V and 6 bases from J, with 22 bases between. The CDR3 is 17 residues long. CDR3 region: CASSPEARGRMAGELFF. The DNA for the CDR3 is TGTGCCAGCAGCCCGGAGGCCCGGGGTCGGATGGCCGGGGAGCTGTTTTTT.

In this sample, this clonotype turned up a few times. V usage is TRBV4-1 and J usage is TRBJ2-7; 8 bases are a match to TRBD1. The CDR3 is 14 amino acids. J was trimmed by 3 bases and V by 4 bases; bases with no gene match: 5. Germline values: CDR1 MGHRA, CDR2 YSYEKL. This CDR3 is CASSPGQDNYEQYF. The CDR3 nucleotides are TGCGCCAGCAGCCCGGGACAGGACAACTACGAGCAGTACTTC.

The V gene is TRBV4-1, the J gene TRBJ2-3; 9 bases agree with TRBD2. The germline V gene has CDR1 MGHRA and CDR2 YSYEKL. CDR3 size: 16 residues. V shed 5 bases, J shed 4 bases, and the junction held 10 bases outside the gene matches. In nucleotides, the CDR3 is TGCGCCAGCAGCGCCCGGCCTAGCGGGACCCCAGATACGCAGTATTTT. It translates to CASSARPSGTPDTQYF.

This clonotype turned up a few times. The rearrangement joins TRBV10-2 to TRBJ1-2, with 7 bases fitting TRBD1. Germline V gene sequence: CDR1 WSHSY, CDR2 SAAADI. Trimming cost V 10 bases and J 3 bases; bases outside gene matches: 8. This CDR3 is 13 amino acids long. The DNA for the CDR3 is TGCGCCACCGGCCTGGGACAGCACTATGGCTACACCTTC. This gives the protein CATGLGQHYGYTF.

This clonotype was observed a handful of times. One end of the junction does not line up with germline, which may come from a read error. The chain has TRBV11-2 and TRBJ2-1; D is ambiguous. The germline V gene encodes CDR1 SGHAT and CDR2 FQNNGV. The CDR3 spans 13 residues. The CDR3 region is CVSSLERDNEQFF. The CDR3 nucleotides are TGTGTCAGCAGCTTAGAACGGGACAATGAGCAGTTCTTC.

This clonotype was detected a few times. The gene calls are TRBV5-1 and TRBJ2-1; TRBD2 agrees at 10 bases. The V gene's germline CDR1 is SGHRS and CDR2 YFSETQ. The CDR3 length is 18 residues. V lost 4 bases and J lost 9; bases outside the gene matches: 19. The CDR3 DNA is TGCGCCAGCAGCCCCCAGCCGGCTAGCGGGGGAAACCCGGGTGAGCAGTTCTTC. It specifies CASSPQPASGGNPGEQFF.

This clonotype was observed once. This rearrangement joins TRBV5-1 to TRBJ1-4; D might be TRBD1 (6 bases). Germline CDR1 is SGHRS and CDR2 is YFSETQ. The CDR3 runs to 16 residues. The V and J ends lost 1 base and 4 bases respectively, with 14 bases between them. The CDR3: CASSLNFGQLNEKLFF. The CDR3 coding sequence is TGCGCCAGCAGCTTGAATTTTGGACAGCTTAATGAAAAACTGTTTTTT. The entire variable domain, with the rest obtained from reference TRBV5-1 and TRBJ1-4, is as follows: KAGVTQTPRYLIKTRGQQVTLSCSPISGHRSVSWYQQTPGQGLQFLFEYFSETQRNKGNFPGRFSGRQFSNSRSEMNVSTLELGDSALYLCASSLNFGQLNEKLFFGSGTQLSVL.

The rearrangement joins TRBV11-1 to TRBJ1-1; a possible D gene is TRBD1 (6 bases). V was clipped by 4 bases and J by 0 bases, with 9 bases between them. The germline V gene encodes CDR1 SGHAT and CDR2 FQDESV (reference sequence). CDR3 length equals 14 residues. This CDR3 is CASSSDSLNTEAFF. In DNA, the CDR3 is TGTGCCAGCAGCTCGGACAGCCTGAACACTGAAGCTTTCTTT. Together with reference TRBV11-1 and TRBJ1-1, the CDR3 gives the full variable domain: EAEVAQSPRYKITEKSQAVAFWCDPISGHATLYWYRQILGQGPELLVQFQDESVVDDSQLPKDRFSAERLKGVDSTLKIQPAELGDSAMYLCASSSDSLNTEAFFGQGTRLTVV.

V is TRBV18 and J is TRBJ2-7, with D perhaps being TRBD1 or TRBD2 (5 bases each). Germline V gene lookup returns CDR1 KGHSH and CDR2 LQKENI. This CDR3 spans 14 amino acids. V was clipped by 6 bases and J by 6 bases, with 18 bases between them. CDR3 in amino acids: CASSLHEGPGEQYF. The CDR3, as DNA: TGTGCCAGCTCCCTTCATGAGGGACCCGGCGAGCAGTACTTC.

The rearrangement uses TRBV7-8 and TRBJ2-2, with D maybe TRBD2 (6 bases). This CDR3 region has 14 residues. The ends were cut back, 5 bases at V and 7 bases at J, with 14 bases in the middle. Germline CDR1 and CDR2: SGHVS and FQNEAQ. In DNA form, the CDR3 reads TGTGCCAGCAGCGTGGGACTCCCTATCGGGGAGCTGTTTTTT. It is translated as CASSVGLPIGELFF. Supplemented by reference TRBV7-8 and TRBJ2-2, the full variable domain reads GAGVSQSPRYKVAKRGQDVALRCDPISGHVSLFWYQQALGQGPEFLTYFQNEAQLDKSGLPSDRFFAERPEGSVSTLKIQRTQQEDSAVYLCASSVGLPIGELFFGEGSRLTVL.

In its sample, this clonotype was seen many times. J is TRBJ2-7 and V is TRBV20-1; the match to TRBD2 covers 11 bases. The trim removed 6 bases at V and 4 bases at J, leaving 8 bases unmatched. CDR1 is DFQATT and CDR2 is SNEGSKA in the germline V gene (reference sequence). The CDR3 extends over 14 amino acids. The CDR3 bases are TGCAGTGCGGTGGGGACTAGCGGACATTACGAGCAGTACTTC. Its translation is CSAVGTSGHYEQYF.

This clonotype was observed at least ten times. V gene TRBV11-2 combines with J gene TRBJ2-7; 9 bases fit TRBD2. Trimming at V came to 3 bases and at J to 3 bases, leaving 3 bases not matched to a gene. Germline loops: CDR1 SGHAT, CDR2 FQNNGV. The CDR3 totals 14 residues. The CDR3 reads CASSFGTSSYEQYF. CDR3 DNA: TGTGCCAGCAGCTTCGGGACTAGCAGCTACGAGCAGTACTTC.

The chain links TRBV7-9 to TRBJ2-1, with D possibly being TRBD1 (6 bases). With 4 bases removed from V and 5 bases from J, the gap between germline ends came to 9 bases. Looked up from germline, CDR1 is SEHNR and CDR2 is FQNEAQ (reference sequence). This CDR3 comprises 13 residues. In DNA form, the CDR3 reads TGTGCCAGCAGCTGGGACATAAACAATGAGCAGTTCTTC. Protein sequence: CASSWDINNEQFF.

This clonotype has a handful of counts. The chain uses TRBV12-3 or TRBV12-4 and TRBJ2-7, with D possibly TRBD1 on 5 matching bases. CDR3 length: 14 residues. V was pared by 10 bases and J by 2 bases, with 18 bases between. CDR3 residues: CATRKGLEAYEQYF. In DNA form, the CDR3 reads TGTGCCACCCGGAAGGGGCTCGAAGCCTACGAGCAGTACTTC.

This chain connects TRBV6-1 to TRBJ2-2, with 8 nucleotides matching TRBD2. Germline V CDR1 and CDR2: MNHNS, SASEGT. This CDR3 is 16 amino acids long. Unmatched junction bases numbered 6, after V lost 2 bases and J lost 4 bases. The chain's CDR3 is CASSEISGGFTGELFF. CDR3 nucleotides: TGTGCCAGCAGTGAAATCAGCGGGGGCTTCACCGGGGAGCTGTTTTTT.